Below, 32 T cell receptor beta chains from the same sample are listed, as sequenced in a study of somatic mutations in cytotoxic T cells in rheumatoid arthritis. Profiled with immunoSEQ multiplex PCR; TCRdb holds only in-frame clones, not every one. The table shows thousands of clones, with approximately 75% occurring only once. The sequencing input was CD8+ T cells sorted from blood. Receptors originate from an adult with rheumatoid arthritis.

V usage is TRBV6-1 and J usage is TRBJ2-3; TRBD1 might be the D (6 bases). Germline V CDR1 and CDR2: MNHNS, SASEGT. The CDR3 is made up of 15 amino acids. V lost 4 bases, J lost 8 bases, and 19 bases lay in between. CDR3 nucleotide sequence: TGTGCCAGCAGTGCCCGGGACACCGTTAGGGTTACGCAGTATTTT. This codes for CASSARDTVRVTQYF.

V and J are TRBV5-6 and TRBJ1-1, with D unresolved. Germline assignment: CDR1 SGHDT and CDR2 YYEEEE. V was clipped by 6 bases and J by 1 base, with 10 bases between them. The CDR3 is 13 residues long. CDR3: CASTLKGNTEAFF. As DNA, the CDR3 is TGTGCCAGCACCCTTAAAGGGAACACTGAAGCTTTCTTT.

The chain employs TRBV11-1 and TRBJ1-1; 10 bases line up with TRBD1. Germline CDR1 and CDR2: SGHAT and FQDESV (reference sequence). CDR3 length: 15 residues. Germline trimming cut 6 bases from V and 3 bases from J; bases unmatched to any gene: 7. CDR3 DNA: TGTGCCAGCAGGGGGACAGGGGAAGTGTACACTGAAGCTTTCTTT. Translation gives CASRGTGEVYTEAFF. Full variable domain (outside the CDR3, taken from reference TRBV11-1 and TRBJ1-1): EAEVAQSPRYKITEKSQAVAFWCDPISGHATLYWYRQILGQGPELLVQFQDESVVDDSQLPKDRFSAERLKGVDSTLKIQPAELGDSAMYLCASRGTGEVYTEAFFGQGTRLTVV.

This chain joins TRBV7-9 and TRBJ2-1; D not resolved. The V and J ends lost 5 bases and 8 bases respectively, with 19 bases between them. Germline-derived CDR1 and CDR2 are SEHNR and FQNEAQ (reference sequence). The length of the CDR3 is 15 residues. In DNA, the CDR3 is TGTGCCAGCAGCGGGCCCCTCGTCAGGATACATGAGCAGTTCTTC. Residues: CASSGPLVRIHEQFF.

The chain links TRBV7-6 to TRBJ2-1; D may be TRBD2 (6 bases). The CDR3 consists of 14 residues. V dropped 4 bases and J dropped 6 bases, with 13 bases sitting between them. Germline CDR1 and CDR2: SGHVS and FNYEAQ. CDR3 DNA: TGTGCCAGCAGCTCCCGACTAGGATTCAATGAGCAGTTCTTC. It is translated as CASSSRLGFNEQFF.

As DNA, the CDR3 is TGTGCCAGCAGTGAGTACGGGGGGAGCAATCAGCCCCAGCATTTT. Its translation is CASSEYGGSNQPQHF. This rearrangement joins TRBV2 to TRBJ1-5, with D perhaps TRBD1 (5 bases). There are 15 residues in the CDR3. Per the germline V gene, CDR1 is SNHLY and CDR2 is FYNNEI. V lost 3 bases, J lost 1 base, and 10 bases lay in between.

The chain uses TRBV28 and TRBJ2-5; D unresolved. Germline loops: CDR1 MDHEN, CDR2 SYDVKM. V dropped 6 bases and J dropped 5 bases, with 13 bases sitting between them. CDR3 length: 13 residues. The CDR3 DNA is TGTGCCAGCAGCGAGGCGAGTCTGGAGACCCAGTACTTC. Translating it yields CASSEASLETQYF.

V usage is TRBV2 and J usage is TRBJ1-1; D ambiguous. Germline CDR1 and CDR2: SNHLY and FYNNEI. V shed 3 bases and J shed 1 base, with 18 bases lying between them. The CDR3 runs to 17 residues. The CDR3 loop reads CASSESLHVPWNTEAFF. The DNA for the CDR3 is TGTGCCAGCAGTGAGAGTCTACACGTCCCCTGGAACACTGAAGCTTTCTTT.

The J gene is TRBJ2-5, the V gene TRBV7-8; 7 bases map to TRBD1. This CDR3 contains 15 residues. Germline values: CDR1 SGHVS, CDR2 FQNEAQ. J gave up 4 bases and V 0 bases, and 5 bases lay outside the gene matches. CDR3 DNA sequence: TGTGCCAGCAGCTTAGCCGCCAGGGGGAGAGAGACCCAGTACTTC. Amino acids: CASSLAARGRETQYF.

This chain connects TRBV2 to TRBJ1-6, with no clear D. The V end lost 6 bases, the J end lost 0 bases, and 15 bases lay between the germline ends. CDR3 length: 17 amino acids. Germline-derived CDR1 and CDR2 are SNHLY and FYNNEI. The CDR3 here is CASRLDYGSSYNSPLHF. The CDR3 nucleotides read TGTGCCAGCAGATTAGACTACGGCAGCTCCTATAATTCACCCCTCCACTTT.

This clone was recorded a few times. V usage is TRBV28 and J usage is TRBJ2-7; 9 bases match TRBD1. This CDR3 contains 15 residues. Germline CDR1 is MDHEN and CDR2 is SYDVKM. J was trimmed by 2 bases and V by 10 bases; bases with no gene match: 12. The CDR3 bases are TGTGCCACCCGCCTAGGACAGGGGCAAACCTACGAGCAGTACTTC. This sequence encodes CATRLGQGQTYEQYF. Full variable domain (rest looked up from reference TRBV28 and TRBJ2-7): DVKVTQSSRYLVKRTGEKVFLECVQDMDHENMFWYRQDPGLGLRLIYFSYDVKMKEKGDIPEGYSVSREKKERFSLILESASTNQTSMYLCATRLGQGQTYEQYFGPGTRLTVT.

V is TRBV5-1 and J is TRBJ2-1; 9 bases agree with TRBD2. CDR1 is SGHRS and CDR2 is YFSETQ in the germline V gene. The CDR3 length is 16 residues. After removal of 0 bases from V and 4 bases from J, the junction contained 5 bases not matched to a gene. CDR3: CASSLVVSGSYNEQFF. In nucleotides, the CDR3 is TGCGCCAGCAGCTTGGTGGTTAGCGGGAGTTACAATGAGCAGTTCTTC. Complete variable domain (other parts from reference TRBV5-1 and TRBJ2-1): KAGVTQTPRYLIKTRGQQVTLSCSPISGHRSVSWYQQTPGQGLQFLFEYFSETQRNKGNFPGRFSGRQFSNSRSEMNVSTLELGDSALYLCASSLVVSGSYNEQFFGPGTRLTVL.

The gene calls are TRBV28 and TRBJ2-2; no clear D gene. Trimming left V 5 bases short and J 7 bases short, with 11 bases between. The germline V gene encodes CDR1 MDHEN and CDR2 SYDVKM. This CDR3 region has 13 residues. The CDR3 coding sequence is TGTGCCAGCAGTCCTCTCTATGGCGGGGAGCTGTTTTTT. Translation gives CASSPLYGGELFF.

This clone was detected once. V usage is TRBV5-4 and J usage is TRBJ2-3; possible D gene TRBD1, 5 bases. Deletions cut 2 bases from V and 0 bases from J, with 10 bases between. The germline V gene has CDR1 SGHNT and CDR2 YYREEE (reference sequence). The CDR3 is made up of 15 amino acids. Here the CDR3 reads CASSFGGASTDTQYF. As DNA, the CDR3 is TGTGCCAGCAGCTTTGGTGGGGCTAGCACAGATACGCAGTATTTT. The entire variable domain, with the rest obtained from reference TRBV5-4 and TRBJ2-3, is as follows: ETGVTQSPTHLIKTRGQQVTLRCSSQSGHNTVSWYQQALGQGPQFIFQYYREEENGRGNFPPRFSGLQFPNYSSELNVNALELDDSALYLCASSFGGASTDTQYFGPGTRLTVL.

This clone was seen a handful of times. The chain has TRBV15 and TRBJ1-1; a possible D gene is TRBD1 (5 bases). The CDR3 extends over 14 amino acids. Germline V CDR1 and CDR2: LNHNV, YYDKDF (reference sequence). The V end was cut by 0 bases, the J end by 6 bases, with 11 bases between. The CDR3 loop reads CATSRDLGDPEAFF. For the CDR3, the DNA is TGTGCCACCAGCAGAGATCTAGGGGACCCTGAAGCTTTCTTT. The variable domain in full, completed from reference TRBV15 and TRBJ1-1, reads DAMVIQNPRYQVTQFGKPVTLSCSQTLNHNVMYWYQQKSSQAPKLLFHYYDKDFNNEADTPDNFQSRRPNTSFCFLDIRSPGLGDTAMYLCATSRDLGDPEAFFGQGTRLTVV.

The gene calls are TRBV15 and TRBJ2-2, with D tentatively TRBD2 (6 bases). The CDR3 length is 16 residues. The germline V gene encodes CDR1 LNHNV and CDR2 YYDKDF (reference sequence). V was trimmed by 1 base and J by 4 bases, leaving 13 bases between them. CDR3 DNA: TGTGCCACCAGCAGAGGAGGCGGGACGGGCACCGGGGAGCTGTTTTTT. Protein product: CATSRGGGTGTGELFF.

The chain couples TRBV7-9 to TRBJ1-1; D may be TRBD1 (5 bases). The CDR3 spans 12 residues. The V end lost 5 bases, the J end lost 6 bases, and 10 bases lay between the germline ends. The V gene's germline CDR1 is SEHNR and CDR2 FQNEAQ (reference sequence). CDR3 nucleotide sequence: TGTGCCAGCAGCCCGGGGGGGGCTGAAGCTTTCTTT. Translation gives CASSPGGAEAFF. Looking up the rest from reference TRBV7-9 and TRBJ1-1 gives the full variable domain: DTGVSQNPRHKITKRGQNVTFRCDPISEHNRLYWYRQTLGQGPEFLTYFQNEAQLEKSRLLSDRFSAERPKGSFSTLEIQRTEQGDSAMYLCASSPGGAEAFFGQGTRLTVV.

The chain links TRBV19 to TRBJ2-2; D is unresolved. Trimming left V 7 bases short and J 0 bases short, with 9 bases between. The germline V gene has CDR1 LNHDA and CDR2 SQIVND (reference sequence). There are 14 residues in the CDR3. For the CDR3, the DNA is TGTGCCAGTACCTATTTACCGAACACCGGGGAGCTGTTTTTT. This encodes CASTYLPNTGELFF.

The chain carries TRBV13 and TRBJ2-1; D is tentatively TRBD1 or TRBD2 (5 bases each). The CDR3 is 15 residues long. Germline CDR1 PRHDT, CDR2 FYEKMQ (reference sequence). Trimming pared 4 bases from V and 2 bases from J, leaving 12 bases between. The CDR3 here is CASSYTGAAYNEQFF. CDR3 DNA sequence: TGTGCCAGCAGCTATACCGGGGCAGCCTACAATGAGCAGTTCTTC.

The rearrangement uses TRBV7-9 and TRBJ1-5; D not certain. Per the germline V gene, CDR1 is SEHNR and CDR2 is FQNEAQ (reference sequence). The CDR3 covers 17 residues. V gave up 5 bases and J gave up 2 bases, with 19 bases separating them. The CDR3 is CASSLAVGGLGNQPQHF. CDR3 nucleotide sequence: TGTGCCAGCAGCCTGGCCGTTGGAGGGCTCGGCAATCAGCCCCAGCATTTT.

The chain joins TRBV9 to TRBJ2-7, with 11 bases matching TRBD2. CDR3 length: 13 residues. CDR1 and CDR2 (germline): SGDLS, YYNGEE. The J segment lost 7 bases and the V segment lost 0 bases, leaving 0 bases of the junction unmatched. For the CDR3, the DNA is TGTGCCAGCAGCGTAGGACTAGCGGGAGAGCAGTACTTC. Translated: CASSVGLAGEQYF.

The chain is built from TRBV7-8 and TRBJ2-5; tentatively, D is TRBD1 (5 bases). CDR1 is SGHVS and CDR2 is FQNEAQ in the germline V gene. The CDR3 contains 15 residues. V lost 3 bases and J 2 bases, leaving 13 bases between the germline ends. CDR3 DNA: TGTGCCAGCAGCTTCCGTGACAGTAATCAAGAGACCCAGTACTTC. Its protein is CASSFRDSNQETQYF.

The CDR3 DNA reads TGTGCCAGCAGCCCAGTCCGGACCCCTACTAACTATGGCTACACCTTC. It yields the protein CASSPVRTPTNYGYTF. This chain links TRBV5-8 with TRBJ1-2, with unresolved D. Deletions cut 4 bases from V and 0 bases from J, with 16 bases between. CDR1 SGHTS and CDR2 YDEGEE come from the germline V gene. CDR3 length equals 16 residues. Using reference TRBV5-8 and TRBJ1-2 for the parts outside the CDR3, the full variable domain is EAGVTQSPTHLIKTRGQQATLRCSPISGHTSVYWYQQALGLGLQFLLWYDEGEERNRGNFPPRFSGRQFPNYSSELNVNALELEDSALYLCASSPVRTPTNYGYTFGSGTRLTVV.

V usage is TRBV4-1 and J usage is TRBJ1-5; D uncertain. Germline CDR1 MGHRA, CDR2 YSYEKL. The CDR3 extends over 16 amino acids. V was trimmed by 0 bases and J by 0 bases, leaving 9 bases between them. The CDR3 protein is CASSQDYGYSNQPQHF. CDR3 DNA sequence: TGCGCCAGCAGCCAAGATTACGGCTATAGCAATCAGCCCCAGCATTTT.

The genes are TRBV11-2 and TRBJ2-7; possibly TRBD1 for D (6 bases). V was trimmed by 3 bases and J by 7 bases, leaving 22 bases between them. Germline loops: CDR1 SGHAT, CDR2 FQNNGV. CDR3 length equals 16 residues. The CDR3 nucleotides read TGTGCCAGCAGCTTGGGTACCGGACGACAGGCCAGGGAGCAGTACGTC. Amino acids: CASSLGTGRQAREQYV.

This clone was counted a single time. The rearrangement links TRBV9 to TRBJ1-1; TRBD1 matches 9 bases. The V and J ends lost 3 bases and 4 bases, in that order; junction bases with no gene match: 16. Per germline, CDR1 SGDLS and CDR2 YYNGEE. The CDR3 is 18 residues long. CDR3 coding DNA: TGTGCCAGCAGCGCAATACCCCAGACAGGGGGTTGGGCCACTGAAGCTTTCTTT. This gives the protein CASSAIPQTGGWATEAFF.

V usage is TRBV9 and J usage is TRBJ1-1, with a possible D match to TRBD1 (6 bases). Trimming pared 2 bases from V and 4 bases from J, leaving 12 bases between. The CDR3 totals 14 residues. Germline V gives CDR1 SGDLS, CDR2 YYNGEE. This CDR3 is CASSVGGVGTEAFF. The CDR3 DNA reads TGTGCCAGCAGCGTGGGGGGCGTGGGCACTGAAGCTTTCTTT.

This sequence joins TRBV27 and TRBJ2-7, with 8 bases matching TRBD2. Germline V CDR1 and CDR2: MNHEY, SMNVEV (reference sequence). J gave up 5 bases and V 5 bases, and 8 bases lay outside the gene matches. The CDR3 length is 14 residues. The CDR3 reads CASSPSGGPDEQYF. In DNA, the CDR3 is TGTGCCAGCAGTCCGTCGGGAGGGCCCGACGAGCAGTACTTC.

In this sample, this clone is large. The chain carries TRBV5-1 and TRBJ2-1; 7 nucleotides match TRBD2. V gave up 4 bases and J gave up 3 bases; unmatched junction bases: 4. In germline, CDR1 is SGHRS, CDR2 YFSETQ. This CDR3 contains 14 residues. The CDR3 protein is CASSSGTIYNEQFF. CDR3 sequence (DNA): TGCGCCAGCAGCAGCGGGACGATCTACAATGAGCAGTTCTTC.

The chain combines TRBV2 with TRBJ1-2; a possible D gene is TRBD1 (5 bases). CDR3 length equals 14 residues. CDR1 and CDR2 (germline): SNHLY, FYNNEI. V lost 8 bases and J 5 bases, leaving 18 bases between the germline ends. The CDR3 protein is CASPKRGTGYGYTF. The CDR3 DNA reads TGTGCCAGCCCTAAACGGGGGACGGGTTATGGCTACACCTTC. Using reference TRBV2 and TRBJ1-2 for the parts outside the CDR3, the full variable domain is EPEVTQTPSHQVTQMGQEVILRCVPISNHLYFYWYRQILGQKVEFLVSFYNNEISEKSEIFDDQFSVERPDGSNFTLKIRSTKLEDSAMYFCASPKRGTGYGYTFGSGTRLTVV.

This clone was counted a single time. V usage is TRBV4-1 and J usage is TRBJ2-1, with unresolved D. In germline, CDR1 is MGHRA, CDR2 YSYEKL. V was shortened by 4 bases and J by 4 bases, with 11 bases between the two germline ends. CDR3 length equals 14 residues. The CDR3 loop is CASSPRTAYNEQFF. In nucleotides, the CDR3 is TGCGCCAGCAGCCCCAGGACGGCATACAATGAGCAGTTCTTC.

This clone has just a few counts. The CDR3 here is CASSSTGVKSSYEQYF. The DNA for the CDR3 is TGTGCCAGCAGCTCGACAGGGGTTAAAAGCTCCTACGAGCAGTACTTC. The V and J genes are TRBV7-9 and TRBJ2-7, with 8 bases lining up with TRBD1. CDR3 length: 16 amino acids. Germline V lookup: CDR1 SEHNR, CDR2 FQNEAQ (reference sequence). After removal of 4 bases from V and 0 bases from J, the junction contained 8 bases not matched to a gene.